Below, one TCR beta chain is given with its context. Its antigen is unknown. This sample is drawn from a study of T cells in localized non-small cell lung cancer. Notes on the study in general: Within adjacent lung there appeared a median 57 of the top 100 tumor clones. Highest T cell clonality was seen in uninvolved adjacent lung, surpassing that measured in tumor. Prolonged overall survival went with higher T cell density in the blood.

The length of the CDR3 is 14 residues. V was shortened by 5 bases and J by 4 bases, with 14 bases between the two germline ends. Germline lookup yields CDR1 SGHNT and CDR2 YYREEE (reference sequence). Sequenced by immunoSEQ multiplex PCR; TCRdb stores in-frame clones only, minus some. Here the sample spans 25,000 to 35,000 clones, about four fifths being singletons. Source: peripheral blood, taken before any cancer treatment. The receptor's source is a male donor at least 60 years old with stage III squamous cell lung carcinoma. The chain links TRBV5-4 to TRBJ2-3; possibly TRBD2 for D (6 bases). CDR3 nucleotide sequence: TGTGCCAGCAGTACCTCGGGGGACCCAGATACGCAGTATTTT. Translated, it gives CASSTSGDPDTQYF. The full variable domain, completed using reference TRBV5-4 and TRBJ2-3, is ETGVTQSPTHLIKTRGQQVTLRCSSQSGHNTVSWYQQALGQGPQFIFQYYREEENGRGNFPPRFSGLQFPNYSSELNVNALELDDSALYLCASSTSGDPDTQYFGPGTRLTVL.